The text below deals with one TCR beta chain. The sample is drawn from a study of cytomegalovirus exposure and HLA in healthy donors. The CDR3 is made up of 15 amino acids. CDR1 is SGHRS, CDR2 YFSETQ, per germline. V dropped 2 bases and J dropped 1 base, with 13 bases sitting between them. The PCR had 60 Vbeta and 13 Jbeta primers. Clones were read by immunoSEQ multiplex PCR, and TCRdb kept only the in-frame ones, dropping some. The sample consists of 95,000 to 150,000 clones, 80% of them appearing once. This receptor was obtained from a female donor in good health and CMV-seropositive. J is TRBJ2-7 and V is TRBV5-1; D is possibly TRBD1 (6 bases). Sequencing was done on a sample of PBMCs. Here the CDR3 reads CASSFGDTISYEQYF. CDR3 nucleotides: TGCGCCAGCAGCTTTGGGGACACAATATCCTACGAGCAGTACTTC.